The entry below gives a single T cell receptor (beta chain) sequence along with its context. This sample stems from a study of blood T cell repertoires in COVID-19. Study-level background: Material from acute and convalescent COVID-19 was sourced from the United States, Italy and Spain.

The CDR3 runs to 13 residues. Authors' analysis steps: Estimation of nucleated cell counts was performed using reference gene primer amplification. The assay was immunoSEQ multiplex PCR, and TCRdb's table has in-frame clones only and misses some. Clonal size and the V and J genes are those of that table, whereas D and trimming came from the DNA. The sample lists 180,000 or so clones, approximately 87% seen once, with approximately 4% in the top ten. The specimen was peripheral blood. The TCR was taken from a man aged 18 to 29 with active or convalescent COVID-19. The genes are TRBV21-1 and TRBJ1-5. TRBV21-1 is tagged as a pseudogene. This CDR3 reads CASSKGEEMPQHF. The CDR3 nucleotides are TGTGCCAGCAGCAAAGGCGAGGAGATGCCCCAGCATTTT.